What follows describes a single TCR beta chain. This table comes from immunoSEQ multiplex PCR, and its TCRdb copy is limited to in-frame clones, with some not included. The sample includes about 130,000 clones, just over 90% of them seen just once. This entry comes from a study of T cell responses to AZD1222 COVID-19 vaccine. V dropped 2 bases and J dropped 5; count of bases not matched to a gene: 4. Germline values: CDR1 MNHEY, CDR2 SVGAGI. CDR3 length: 14 residues. The receptor's source is an adult in good health. The chain uses TRBV6-5 and TRBJ1-1; 8 positions match TRBD1. Material: peripheral blood, obtained on day 0 of AZD1222 vaccination. CDR3 DNA: TGTGCCAGCAGTTACGGACAGGGTGGGACTGAAGCTTTCTTT. This translates into CASSYGQGGTEAFF.